These 30 T cell receptor beta chains were all obtained from the same sample, sequenced in a study of shared clonotypes between healthy human individuals. Using immunoSEQ multiplex PCR, the repertoire was profiled, and TCRdb retains in-frame clones only, with some absent. The sample includes some 2,100,000 clones, under 97% of them seen just once. The sequencing input was naive CD4+ T cells sorted from blood. Noted subset: CD45RA+ positively selected. These receptor sequences come from a young man in good health.

The rearrangement joins TRBV27 to TRBJ2-6; 8 nucleotides align to TRBD2. Germline loops: CDR1 MNHEY, CDR2 SMNVEV (reference sequence). V gave up 3 bases and J gave up 0 bases; unmatched junction bases: 1. CDR3 length: 16 residues. CDR3 protein: CASSLAGGSGANVLTF. The CDR3 bases are TGTGCCAGCAGTTTGGCGGGGGGCTCTGGGGCCAACGTCCTGACTTTC.

This chain connects TRBV9 to TRBJ1-3; TRBD1 matches 9 bases. Per germline, CDR1 SGDLS and CDR2 YYNGEE. The CDR3 spans 15 residues. V shed 3 bases and J 3 bases; nucleotides not matched to a gene: 4. CDR3 nucleotide sequence: TGTGCCAGCAGCGGCGGGACAGGGTTTGGAAACACCATATATTTT. Translation gives CASSGGTGFGNTIYF.

V gene TRBV10-3 combines with J gene TRBJ1-5; no clear D. V lost 3 bases, J lost 8 bases, and 11 bases lay in between. Germline values: CDR1 ENHRY, CDR2 SYGVKD. CDR3 length: 13 residues. The CDR3 nucleotides read TGTGCCATCAGTGATTACGAGAGGGAGCCCCAGCATTTT. Translated, it gives CAISDYEREPQHF.

This chain joins TRBV25-1 and TRBJ1-1; D unresolved. This CDR3 has 13 amino acids. CDR1 is MGHDK, CDR2 SYGVNS, per germline. Trimming pared 4 bases from V and 0 bases from J, leaving 6 bases between. The CDR3 DNA reads TGTGCCAGCAGTGGGCTCATGAACACTGAAGCTTTCTTT. As protein: CASSGLMNTEAFF.

About this clone itself: Other nucleotide sequences from this sample produce the same CDR3. The rearrangement links TRBV10-3 to TRBJ1-1; D possibly corresponds to TRBD1 (5 bases). V was shortened by 5 bases and J by 0 bases, with 10 bases between the two germline ends. This CDR3 spans 14 amino acids. Germline-derived CDR1 and CDR2 are ENHRY and SYGVKD. This CDR3 is CAISPGSLNTEAFF. For the CDR3, the DNA is TGTGCCATCAGTCCAGGGAGTTTGAACACTGAAGCTTTCTTT.

The V gene is TRBV29-1, the J gene TRBJ1-1; perhaps TRBD1 as D (5 bases). Germline CDR1 reads SQVTM; CDR2 reads ANQGSEA. CDR3 size: 16 residues. The germline V and J ends were trimmed by 4 bases and 1 base, with 19 bases remaining between them. The CDR3 nucleotides read TGCAGCGTTGCGTCCAGGTCGGGGCTAGAGAACACTGAAGCTTTCTTT. This codes for CSVASRSGLENTEAFF.

The CDR3 bases are TGTGCCAGCAGTACACCGGGACGGAGCTCCTACGAGCAGTACTTC. Translating gives CASSTPGRSSYEQYF. The chain recombines TRBV5-6 with TRBJ2-7; D possibly uses TRBD1 or TRBD2 (5 bases each). With 5 bases removed from V and 0 bases from J, the gap between germline ends came to 15 bases. Per germline, CDR1 SGHDT and CDR2 YYEEEE. This CDR3 comprises 15 residues.

The rearrangement links TRBV2 to TRBJ2-6; the D gene is possibly TRBD2 (6 bases). V lost 4 bases to trimming and J lost 1 base, with 14 bases between them. Germline CDR1 is SNHLY and CDR2 is FYNNEI. The CDR3 spans 17 residues. CDR3 coding DNA: TGTGCCAGCAGTGCACGTACTGCGGGGTCTGGGGCCAACGTCCTGACTTTC. This codes for CASSARTAGSGANVLTF.

This chain joins TRBV6-1 and TRBJ2-3; 10 nucleotides align to TRBD2. The CDR3 has 17 residues. Germline assignment: CDR1 MNHNS and CDR2 SASEGT. Trimming cost V 4 bases and J 4 bases; bases outside gene matches: 11. CDR3 nucleotide sequence: TGTGCCAGCAGTGTGGCAGCGGGGGGGCCCGTATCAGATACGCAGTATTTT. Amino acid sequence: CASSVAAGGPVSDTQYF.

Concerning this clone: Additional DNA sequences in this sample encode the identical CDR3. V is TRBV7-9 and J is TRBJ2-7; weak D call: TRBD1 (5 bases). Germline CDR1 is SEHNR and CDR2 is FQNEAQ (reference sequence). The CDR3 runs to 13 residues. Trimming removed 1 base from V and 4 bases from J, with 8 bases in between. The CDR3 bases are TGTGCCAGCAGCTTAGGACAGCTTTACGAGCAGTACTTC. Its translation: CASSLGQLYEQYF. Looking up the rest from reference TRBV7-9 and TRBJ2-7 gives the full variable domain: DTGVSQNPRHKITKRGQNVTFRCDPISEHNRLYWYRQTLGQGPEFLTYFQNEAQLEKSRLLSDRFSAERPKGSFSTLEIQRTEQGDSAMYLCASSLGQLYEQYFGPGTRLTVT.

This clone was detected only once. The CDR3: CSAPNDVMNTEAFF. In DNA, the CDR3 is TGCAGCGCCCCCAACGACGTCATGAACACTGAAGCTTTCTTT. The chain has TRBV29-1 and TRBJ1-1, with D unresolved. CDR1 is SQVTM and CDR2 is ANQGSEA in the germline V gene. V was trimmed by 7 bases and J by 0 bases, leaving 15 bases between them. This CDR3 has 14 residues.

V and J are TRBV2 and TRBJ2-7, with 9 bases that match TRBD2. Germline V lookup: CDR1 SNHLY, CDR2 FYNNEI. Unmatched junction bases numbered 5, after V lost 2 bases and J lost 6 bases. The CDR3 is made up of 14 amino acids. This CDR3 reads CASSEMGLAGEQYF. The CDR3 DNA reads as TGTGCCAGCAGTGAAATGGGACTAGCAGGCGAGCAGTACTTC. Variable domain in full (rest from reference TRBV2 and TRBJ2-7): EPEVTQTPSHQVTQMGQEVILRCVPISNHLYFYWYRQILGQKVEFLVSFYNNEISEKSEIFDDQFSVERPDGSNFTLKIRSTKLEDSAMYFCASSEMGLAGEQYFGPGTRLTVT.

CDR3 amino acids: CASSLAQGPSSYEQYF. CDR3 DNA: TGTGCCAGCAGCTTAGCGCAGGGACCTTCCTCCTACGAGCAGTACTTC. The chain employs TRBV7-9 and TRBJ2-7; the D call may be TRBD1 or TRBD2 (5 bases each). The CDR3 consists of 16 residues. Trimming removed 0 bases at V and 0 bases at J, with 12 bases between. Germline V gene lookup returns CDR1 SEHNR and CDR2 FQNEAQ (reference sequence).

The rearrangement links TRBV9 to TRBJ2-5; TRBD1 is a possible D gene (6 bases). V gave up 4 bases and J gave up 5 bases, with 18 bases separating them. The CDR3 totals 15 residues. Germline lookup yields CDR1 SGDLS and CDR2 YYNGEE. CDR3 bases: TGTGCCAGCAGCTCCAGGGGTGGATGGGCGGAGACCCAGTACTTC. Translated, it gives CASSSRGGWAETQYF.

The chain employs TRBV6-5 and TRBJ1-5, with 7 nucleotides matching TRBD1. Germline loops: CDR1 MNHEY, CDR2 SVGAGI. With 5 bases clipped from V and 6 bases from J, the junction kept 4 bases outside the gene matches. This CDR3 is 13 amino acids long. The CDR3: CASSPTGRQPQHF. The CDR3 nucleotides read TGTGCCAGCAGTCCGACAGGGCGTCAGCCCCAGCATTTT.

Comments on this clone: The same CDR3 is also encoded by other DNA sequences in this sample. The CDR3 reads CASSAGTGSGNTIYF. In DNA form, the CDR3 reads TGCGCCAGCAGCGCAGGGACGGGCTCTGGAAACACCATATATTTT. The V call is TRBV5-1, the J call TRBJ1-3, with TRBD1 as a possible D gene (5 bases). The V end lost 4 bases, the J end lost 0 bases, and 11 bases lay between the germline ends. Germline values: CDR1 SGHRS, CDR2 YFSETQ. The CDR3 is made up of 15 amino acids.

This sequence joins TRBV9 and TRBJ2-3, with a tentative D call TRBD1 (5 bases). This CDR3 spans 14 amino acids. V lost 7 bases and J lost 0, with 12 bases in between. Germline CDR1 SGDLS, CDR2 YYNGEE. The CDR3 sequence: CASAGRVSTDTQYF. The CDR3 nucleotides are TGTGCCAGCGCCGGCAGGGTCAGCACAGATACGCAGTATTTT.

The rearrangement links TRBV27 to TRBJ1-4; 7 bases agree with TRBD1. Unmatched junction bases numbered 12, after V lost 5 bases and J lost 6 bases. The CDR3 length is 16 residues. Germline V gives CDR1 MNHEY, CDR2 SMNVEV (reference sequence). The CDR3 reads CASSPDRQGGYEKLFF. CDR3 bases: TGTGCCAGCAGTCCCGACCGACAGGGAGGGTATGAAAAACTGTTTTTT.

The chain couples TRBV2 to TRBJ1-2; the D is unclear. Germline V gene data show CDR1 as SNHLY and CDR2 as FYNNEI. Trimming left V 0 bases short and J 6 bases short, with 11 bases between. This CDR3 spans 14 amino acids. CDR3: CASSEARRENGYTF. CDR3 in DNA: TGTGCCAGCAGTGAAGCGCGACGGGAAAATGGCTACACCTTC.

The chain carries TRBV5-1 and TRBJ2-2; no definite D call. Germline V gene lookup returns CDR1 SGHRS and CDR2 YFSETQ. Between the trimmed V and J ends, which lost 4 bases and 1 base, there was a span of 11 bases. The CDR3 extends over 15 amino acids. CDR3: CASSASALNTGELFF. Written as DNA, the CDR3 is TGCGCCAGCAGCGCATCTGCCCTGAACACCGGGGAGCTGTTTTTT.

This sequence joins TRBV9 and TRBJ2-7, with D perhaps being TRBD1 or TRBD2 (6 bases each). CDR3 length: 14 amino acids. Looked up from germline, CDR1 is SGDLS and CDR2 is YYNGEE. V lost 4 bases, J lost 2 bases, and 13 bases lay in between. The DNA for the CDR3 is TGTGCCAGCAGCCTCGGGGGCGGAACCTACGAGCAGTACTTC. The encoded protein is CASSLGGGTYEQYF.

CDR3 region: CASSFDGHNEKLFF. CDR3 DNA sequence: TGTGCCAGCAGTTTCGACGGACATAATGAAAAACTGTTTTTT. The chain couples TRBV28 to TRBJ1-4; a possible D gene is TRBD1 (5 bases). CDR1 and CDR2 from the germline V gene are MDHEN and SYDVKM. The CDR3 is 14 amino acids. Trimming cost V 3 bases and J 4 bases, with 9 bases left between them.

To note about this clone: The sample contains more than one DNA sequence encoding this CDR3. The gene calls are TRBV19 and TRBJ1-5; 8 positions agree with TRBD1. CDR1 is LNHDA and CDR2 is SQIVND in the germline V gene (reference sequence). Germline trimming cut 6 bases from V and 4 bases from J; bases unmatched to any gene: 8. The CDR3 is 15 amino acids. This CDR3 reads CASRADRVGNQPQHF. The CDR3 DNA is TGTGCCAGTAGAGCGGACAGGGTCGGGAATCAGCCCCAGCATTTT.

In its sample, this clone was seen once. The rearrangement uses TRBV18 and TRBJ1-2, with 9 bases that match TRBD1. The CDR3 spans 14 residues. After removal of 3 bases from V and 7 bases from J, the junction contained 6 bases not matched to a gene. Germline lookup yields CDR1 KGHSH and CDR2 LQKENI. The CDR3: CASSPVTGGSGYTF. The CDR3, as DNA: TGTGCCAGCTCACCGGTCACAGGGGGCTCTGGCTACACCTTC.

V is TRBV5-3 and J is TRBJ2-5, with 7 bases that match TRBD1. TRBV5-3 is classed as an ORF, of uncertain function. The CDR3 consists of 15 residues. Trimming took 0 bases from V and 1 from J; bases not matched to a gene: 3. The CDR3: CARSLGDRSQETQYF. DNA of the CDR3: TGTGCCAGAAGCTTGGGGGACAGATCCCAAGAGACCCAGTACTTC.

Only one count was recorded for this clone. The rearrangement joins TRBV5-4 to TRBJ2-7; 7 bases line up with TRBD2. Losses at the gene ends were 5 bases for V and 2 bases for J; bases not matched to a gene: 7. Germline V gene lookup returns CDR1 SGHNT and CDR2 YYREEE (reference sequence). CDR3 size: 14 residues. CDR3 DNA: TGTGCCAGCAGTTCTCTAGCGGCCCCCTACGAGCAGTACTTC. Residues: CASSSLAAPYEQYF.

The chain uses TRBV6-1 and TRBJ2-1; D gene unclear. There are 11 residues in the CDR3. Germline CDR1 is MNHNS and CDR2 is SASEGT. With 6 bases removed from V and 8 bases from J, the gap between germline ends came to 8 bases. CDR3 nucleotides: TGTGCCAGCAGAGGCACACATGAGCAGTTCTTC. Protein product: CASRGTHEQFF.

In its sample, this clone was seen once. V usage is TRBV29-1 and J usage is TRBJ1-2; maybe TRBD1 (5 bases). This CDR3 contains 12 residues. The germline gives CDR1 SQVTM, CDR2 ANQGSEA. Trimming cost V 6 bases and J 5 bases, with 13 bases left between them. The DNA of the CDR3 is TGCAGCGTAGTAGACAGAGTATATGGCTACACCTTC. Its translation is CSVVDRVYGYTF.

The chain employs TRBV29-1 and TRBJ2-2, with 8 bases aligning to TRBD2. This CDR3 contains 15 residues. Germline-derived CDR1 and CDR2 are SQVTM and ANQGSEA. The V gene end was trimmed by 5 bases and the J gene end by 5 bases; junction bases not matched to a gene: 10. The CDR3: CSVKRPGGPTGELFF. Written as DNA, the CDR3 is TGCAGCGTTAAACGTCCGGGAGGGCCGACCGGGGAGCTGTTTTTT.

The chain carries TRBV6-1 and TRBJ1-2; 7 bases fit TRBD1. The CDR3 consists of 15 residues. The junction had 16 bases not matched to a gene; V was cut back by 7 bases and J by 8 bases. The germline V gene encodes CDR1 MNHNS and CDR2 SASEGT. For the CDR3, the DNA is TGTGCCAGCACTACCGGGACAGTTCCTCAGGGAGGCTACACCTTC. Amino acids: CASTTGTVPQGGYTF.